This T cell receptor beta chain appears in the sequencing data of a study of a mutant IDH1 vaccine in newly diagnosed glioma. Study-level background: Therapy received beforehand was radiotherapy, temozolomide, or both, with most patients given both. At week 35 came visit V12, and visit V13 followed at week 47.

Time point: week 47, end of study. Doses comprised 300 ug of mutant IDH1 20-mer peptide each, plus topical imiquimod. General study findings and limits: The study observed vaccine-induced immune responses in 90% to 95% of patients.

TCRdb's table, derived via immunoSEQ multiplex PCR, lists solely in-frame clones and lacks some. Of some 42,000 clones listed, roughly 82% were seen once; the top ten hold roughly a sixth. Notes on this clone: What it recognizes is unknown.

This clonotype originated in a man between 18 and 29 years old with glioma. Some clones in this sample may be carry-over from other donors' samples. Material: PBMCs, obtained from a glioma patient whose treatment included an IDH1 peptide vaccine.

The CDR3 is CASSLPGPNTEAFF. DNA for the CDR3: TGCGCCAGCAGCTTGCCGGGCCCGAACACTGAAGCTTTCTTT. The chain joins TRBV5-1 to TRBJ1-1; the D is unclear. The CDR3 runs 14 residues. Trimming took off 1 base at V and 1 base at J, with 8 bases between the two ends. The germline V gene encodes CDR1 SGHRS and CDR2 YFSETQ. Full variable domain (outside the CDR3, taken from reference TRBV5-1 and TRBJ1-1): KAGVTQTPRYLIKTRGQQVTLSCSPISGHRSVSWYQQTPGQGLQFLFEYFSETQRNKGNFPGRFSGRQFSNSRSEMNVSTLELGDSALYLCASSLPGPNTEAFFGQGTRLTVV.